A single sample gave rise to the 30 T cell receptor beta chains below, sequenced in a study. TCRdb itself ran the 5' RACE reads through MiXCR, one entry per CDR3 protein. The sample consists of 40,000 to 55,000 distinct CDR3 sequences, over 20% of them appearing once. Cells sorted as Tregs were CD4+, CD25+ and CD127-/low. The sequencing sample was made of Tregs sorted from a lymph node. The source is a female donor with breast cancer.

The V and J genes are TRBV27 and TRBJ2-1, with 8 bases fitting TRBD2. Trimming at V came to 5 bases and at J to 0 bases, leaving 9 bases not matched to a gene. The length of the CDR3 is 17 residues. Germline CDR1 is MNHEY and CDR2 is SMNVEV (reference sequence). CDR3 residues: CASSPAFSGISYNEQFF. The CDR3 DNA reads as TGTGCCAGCAGTCCGGCCTTTAGCGGGATCTCCTACAATGAGCAGTTCTTC.

Ten or more counts support this clonotype. CDR3 nucleotides: TGTGCCAGCAGCTTCGGACAGGGGGGACGAGAGACCCAGTACTTC. This sequence encodes CASSFGQGGRETQYF. This chain joins TRBV12-3 or TRBV12-4 and TRBJ2-5; 10 bases fit TRBD1. The ends lost 6 bases at V and 4 bases at J; junction bases unmatched: 8. This CDR3 is 15 amino acids long.

J is TRBJ2-7 and V is TRBV20-1; 10 nucleotides agree with TRBD1. The length of the CDR3 is 14 residues. Germline assignment: CDR1 DFQATT and CDR2 SNEGSKA (reference sequence). Unmatched junction bases numbered 3, after V lost 3 bases and J lost 1 base. The CDR3 coding sequence is TGCAGTGCTAGGCGGGACAGGGGTTCCTACGAGCAGTACTTC. Its protein product is CSARRDRGSYEQYF.

Ten or more counts support this clonotype. The V call is TRBV7-9, the J call TRBJ2-1; 11 bases line up with TRBD2. This CDR3 has 15 amino acids. The V and J ends lost 3 bases and 10 bases, in that order; junction bases with no gene match: 8. Germline V CDR1 and CDR2: SEHNR, FQNEAQ (reference sequence). In DNA form, the CDR3 reads TGTGCCAGCAGCTTCTTAGCGGGAGGGCCGGAGGAGCAGTTCTTC. Protein sequence: CASSFLAGGPEEQFF. The full variable domain, its missing parts supplied by reference TRBV7-9 and TRBJ2-1, is DTGVSQNPRHKITKRGQNVTFRCDPISEHNRLYWYRQTLGQGPEFLTYFQNEAQLEKSRLLSDRFSAERPKGSFSTLEIQRTEQGDSAMYLCASSFLAGGPEEQFFGPGTRLTVL.

The sample holds many counts of this clonotype. V and J are TRBV6-5 and TRBJ2-2; 7 bases agree with TRBD1. The CDR3 has 15 residues. The V segment lost 6 bases and the J segment 6 bases; nucleotides outside the gene matches: 10. Per germline, CDR1 MNHEY and CDR2 SVGAGI. The CDR3 sequence: CASRPGGAPPGELFF. The CDR3 DNA reads TGTGCCAGCAGACCAGGGGGTGCCCCCCCCGGGGAGCTGTTTTTT.

A note on this clonotype: A read error may explain this, as a much larger clone is one base away. The chain employs TRBV27 and TRBJ2-7, with a tentative D call TRBD2 (5 bases). The CDR3 totals 15 residues. Per germline, CDR1 MNHEY and CDR2 SMNVEV (reference sequence). Trimming left V 5 bases short and J 0 bases short, with 14 bases between. The CDR3 is CASSADLASSYEQYF. The CDR3 DNA reads as TGTGCCAGCAGTGCGGACTTGGCAAGCTCCTACGAGCAGTACTTC.

This clonotype came up many times. The V call is TRBV28, the J call TRBJ1-2; TRBD1 aligns across 7 bases. Germline V gene data show CDR1 as MDHEN and CDR2 as SYDVKM. The CDR3 is 14 residues long. The trim removed 3 bases at V and 5 bases at J, leaving 6 bases unmatched. This CDR3 reads CASSFKYRGYGYTF. The CDR3 coding sequence is TGTGCCAGCAGTTTTAAATACAGGGGTTATGGCTACACCTTC.

Note on this clonotype: This may stem from a read error, because a much larger clone lies one nucleotide away. The chain combines TRBV5-1 with TRBJ2-7; tentatively, D is TRBD1 (5 bases). The V gene's germline CDR1 is SGHRS and CDR2 YFSETQ. V was shortened by 4 bases and J by 2 bases, with 10 bases between the two germline ends. The CDR3 runs to 13 residues. CDR3 amino acids: CASSGEQAYEQYF. The CDR3 region has the DNA TGCGCCAGCAGCGGGGAACAGGCCTACGAGCAGTACTTC.

This clonotype showed up many times. This chain links TRBV6-1 with TRBJ2-2; TRBD2 matches 7 bases. Germline CDR1 is MNHNS and CDR2 is SASEGT. The CDR3 is 14 residues long. The junction had 3 bases not matched to a gene; V was cut back by 2 bases and J by 6 bases. CDR3 region: CASSEMGGAGELFF. The CDR3 bases are TGTGCCAGCAGTGAAATGGGGGGGGCCGGGGAGCTGTTTTTT.

The chain uses TRBV2 and TRBJ1-2, with D unresolved. V lost 1 base, J lost 5 bases, and 8 bases lay in between. This CDR3 region has 13 residues. Per germline, CDR1 SNHLY and CDR2 FYNNEI. CDR3 sequence reads: CASSEGTTYGYTF. In nucleotides, the CDR3 is TGTGCCAGCAGTGAAGGAACAACTTATGGCTACACCTTC.

This clonotype appeared a few times. V is TRBV4-1 and J is TRBJ2-6; no definite D call. V shed 3 bases and J shed 4 bases, with 10 bases lying between them. CDR1 and CDR2 (germline): MGHRA, YSYEKL. The CDR3 is made up of 15 amino acids. In DNA, the CDR3 is TGCGCCAGCAGCCATCTCTTGATAGGGGCCAACGTCCTGACTTTC. Translated, it gives CASSHLLIGANVLTF.

This clonotype was seen at least ten times. The chain couples TRBV9 to TRBJ2-2; 7 bases align to TRBD2. V lost 4 bases to trimming and J lost 4 bases; unmatched junction nucleotides: 4. The CDR3 loop spans 14 amino acids. CDR1 is SGDLS and CDR2 is YYNGEE in the germline V gene. The CDR3 protein is CASSPGLGTGELFF. The CDR3 DNA reads TGTGCCAGCAGCCCTGGACTAGGCACCGGGGAGCTGTTTTTT. Together with reference TRBV9 and TRBJ2-2, the CDR3 gives the full variable domain: DSGVTQTPKHLITATGQRVTLRCSPRSGDLSVYWYQQSLDQGLQFLIQYYNGEERAKGNILERFSAQQFPDLHSELNLSSLELGDSALYFCASSPGLGTGELFFGEGSRLTVL.

There are a few counts of this clonotype. The gene calls are TRBV7-8 and TRBJ1-1; weak D call: TRBD1 (6 bases). This CDR3 comprises 15 residues. In germline, CDR1 is SGHVS, CDR2 FQNEAQ. V shed 2 bases and J shed 1 base, with 11 bases lying between them. The CDR3 DNA reads TGTGCCAGCAGCTTACTTGGCAGGGGGAACACTGAAGCTTTCTTT. It translates to CASSLLGRGNTEAFF.

This clonotype was seen a handful of times. This chain joins TRBV30 and TRBJ2-3; 7 bases are a match to TRBD2. The CDR3 is 16 amino acids. CDR1 GTSNPN and CDR2 SVGIG come from the germline V gene (reference sequence). Trimming took 0 bases from V and 3 from J; bases not matched to a gene: 9. CDR3 region: CAWSVPPGAGTDTQYF. The DNA for the CDR3 is TGTGCCTGGAGTGTACCTCCGGGAGCGGGAACAGATACGCAGTATTTT.

Many counts were recorded for this clonotype. CDR3 in DNA: TGTGCCAGCAGCACCGGCGAGGGAGGGCCCGACGAGCAGTACTTC. It translates to CASSTGEGGPDEQYF. The V call is TRBV7-9, the J call TRBJ2-7; 7 bases match TRBD2. This CDR3 has 15 amino acids. J was trimmed by 5 bases and V by 5 bases; bases with no gene match: 12. Germline V gene lookup returns CDR1 SEHNR and CDR2 FQNEAQ (reference sequence).

In its sample, this clonotype was seen a few times. The V gene is TRBV29-1, the J gene TRBJ1-1; 10 positions agree with TRBD1. The CDR3 length is 16 residues. With V trimmed by 5 bases and J by 6 bases, 15 bases remained unmatched. CDR1 and CDR2 from the germline V gene are SQVTM and ANQGSEA. The CDR3 loop reads CSVPRDRGGIVAEAFF. The CDR3 nucleotides read TGCAGCGTTCCTAGGGACAGGGGCGGTATAGTCGCTGAAGCTTTCTTT.

Concerning this clonotype itself: At one end the junction does not follow the germline gene, possibly because of a read error. The chain has TRBV7-8 and TRBJ2-2; D may correspond to TRBD1 or TRBD2 (5 bases each). This CDR3 region has 16 residues. Germline V gene lookup returns CDR1 SGHVS and CDR2 FQNEAQ. Here the CDR3 DNA reads TGTGCCAGCAGCGGGAACCTCTGGGGGAACACCGGGGAGCTGTGTTTT. Protein sequence: CASSGNLWGNTGELCF. The complete variable domain, with remaining parts taken from reference TRBV7-8 and TRBJ2-2, reads GAGVSQSPRYKVAKRGQDVALRCDPISGHVSLFWYQQALGQGPEFLTYFQNEAQLDKSGLPSDRFFAERPEGSVSTLKIQRTQQEDSAVYLCASSGNLWGNTGELCFGEGSRLTVL.

This clonotype showed up just once. A much bigger clone sits one base away, suggesting this may be a read error. The J gene is TRBJ2-5, the V gene TRBV6-5; the D is unclear. The CDR3 has 14 amino acids. Germline CDR1 is MNHEY and CDR2 is SVGAGI. This CDR3 is CDSSYSPALETQYF. The DNA for the CDR3 is TGTGACAGCAGTTACTCGCCAGCACTAGAGACCCAGTACTTC.

This sequence joins TRBV10-1 and TRBJ2-2, with 7 positions matching TRBD1. The CDR3 length is 12 residues. Germline CDR1 WNHNN, CDR2 SYGVQD (reference sequence). Trimming at V came to 6 bases and at J to 6 bases, leaving 1 base not matched to a gene. The CDR3 coding sequence is TGCGCCAGCAGAGGACAGGCCGGGGAGCTGTTTTTT. This encodes CASRGQAGELFF.

The chain links TRBV28 to TRBJ2-1, with a weak D call TRBD2 (6 bases). V dropped 5 bases and J dropped 6 bases, with 23 bases sitting between them. There are 17 residues in the CDR3. Germline V gives CDR1 MDHEN, CDR2 SYDVKM. CDR3 DNA sequence: TGTGCCAGCAGTACCTTTCTCGGGAGAAAAGCCTGCAATGAGCAGTTCTTC. It yields the protein CASSTFLGRKACNEQFF.

This clonotype was seen many times. V and J are TRBV6-6 and TRBJ1-5; 10 nucleotides align to TRBD1. Germline CDR1 reads MNHNY; CDR2 reads SVGAGI (reference sequence). The ends lost 4 bases at V and 4 bases at J; junction bases unmatched: 7. The CDR3 is 16 amino acids. CDR3 nucleotides: TGTGCCAGCAGTTCCGGGAGGGACAGGGGAAATCAGCCCCAGCATTTT. This codes for CASSSGRDRGNQPQHF.

This clonotype has a count of ten or more. V and J are TRBV2 and TRBJ2-1; a weak D match, TRBD2 (6 bases). Trimming left V 6 bases short and J 14 bases short, with 17 bases between. Germline lookup yields CDR1 SNHLY and CDR2 FYNNEI. The CDR3 runs 12 residues. The CDR3 protein is CASRRDAPGEFF. DNA of the CDR3: TGTGCCAGCAGACGGGACGCCCCGGGGGAGTTCTTC.

This chain uses TRBV28 with TRBJ2-7; no clear D. This CDR3 is built from 14 residues. CDR1 and CDR2 (germline): MDHEN, SYDVKM. V was shortened by 6 bases and J by 3 bases, with 15 bases between the two germline ends. The CDR3 DNA reads as TGTGCCAGCAGGCCCATCCCCGGTAACTACGAGCAGTACTTC. Protein product: CASRPIPGNYEQYF.

This clonotype was seen repeatedly, ten times or more. The chain combines TRBV28 with TRBJ2-5, with D possibly matching TRBD1 (6 bases). The CDR3 loop spans 16 amino acids. The V gene's germline CDR1 is MDHEN and CDR2 SYDVKM. The ends were cut back, 7 bases at V and 5 bases at J, with 23 bases in the middle. As DNA, the CDR3 is TGTGCCAGCATCAGTCTAAAGGGACACCTCTTGGAGACCCAGTACTTC. This translates into CASISLKGHLLETQYF. The full variable domain, its missing parts supplied by reference TRBV28 and TRBJ2-5, is DVKVTQSSRYLVKRTGEKVFLECVQDMDHENMFWYRQDPGLGLRLIYFSYDVKMKEKGDIPEGYSVSREKKERFSLILESASTNQTSMYLCASISLKGHLLETQYFGPGTRLLVL.

A few counts support this clonotype. The chain couples TRBV6-5 to TRBJ2-7; D is uncertain. The V end lost 8 bases, the J end lost 7 bases, and 18 bases lay between the germline ends. Germline CDR1 is MNHEY and CDR2 is SVGAGI. CDR3 length: 13 residues. CDR3 loop: CASLRNLIREQYF. The CDR3 bases are TGTGCCAGCCTCCGGAACCTGATTCGTGAGCAGTACTTC.

This clonotype appeared a few times. The genes are TRBV5-4 and TRBJ2-7, with 9 bases lining up with TRBD2. Germline-derived CDR1 and CDR2 are SGHNT and YYREEE (reference sequence). The CDR3 length is 13 residues. The ends lost 4 bases at V and 6 bases at J; junction bases unmatched: 5. This CDR3 is CASSVGLAREQYF. CDR3 nucleotide sequence: TGTGCCAGCAGCGTGGGACTAGCCCGCGAGCAGTACTTC.

This clonotype was recorded once. One end of the junction fails to match germline, which may point to a read error. This chain connects TRBV4-1 to TRBJ2-3; no clear D gene. The germline V gene has CDR1 MGHRA and CDR2 YSYEKL. This CDR3 has 14 residues. Written as DNA, the CDR3 is TGCACCAGCAGCCAAGGTGCTAGCACAGATACGCAGTATTTT. This sequence encodes CTSSQGASTDTQYF.

The chain links TRBV2 to TRBJ2-5; no clear D gene. Trimming removed 3 bases at V and 10 bases at J, with 9 bases between. This CDR3 region has 11 residues. Germline CDR1 is SNHLY and CDR2 is FYNNEI. CDR3 amino acids: CASSEGLNQYF. CDR3 nucleotide sequence: TGTGCCAGCAGTGAGGGTTTAAACCAGTACTTC.

This clonotype was observed a few times. V is TRBV5-5 and J is TRBJ2-5; 8 nucleotides line up with TRBD2. There are 15 residues in the CDR3. V lost 2 bases, J lost 1 base, and 4 bases stayed unmatched. Germline V CDR1 and CDR2: SGHKS, YYEKEE (reference sequence). In DNA, the CDR3 is TGTGCCAGCAGCTTTAGGGGACTAGTCCAAGAGACCCAGTACTTC. It yields the protein CASSFRGLVQETQYF.

This clonotype was recorded many times. J is TRBJ2-1 and V is TRBV24-1; the D call may be TRBD1 or TRBD2 (5 bases each). This CDR3 has 14 residues. The germline CDR1 and CDR2 sequences are KGHDR and SFDVKD. Trimming took off 4 bases at V and 9 bases at J, with 15 bases between the two ends. The CDR3 loop reads CATSDLTRGPEQFF. The CDR3, as DNA: TGTGCCACCAGTGACTTAACTAGGGGCCCTGAGCAGTTCTTC.